This T cell receptor beta chain derives from a study of OX40 agonist ivuxolimab in advanced cancers. Clones were sequenced by immunoSEQ multiplex PCR, and TCRdb holds only the in-frame ones, with some missing. Of tens of thousands of clones listed, around 89% are singletons. The trim removed 7 bases at V and 7 bases at J, leaving 8 bases unmatched. Germline CDR1 reads SNHLY; CDR2 reads FYNNEI. CDR3 length equals 13 residues. If patients had autoimmune disease history or systemic immunosuppression, they were excluded. This chain links TRBV2 with TRBJ1-1; 8 bases fit TRBD1. Sequencing used CD4+ or CD8+ T cells sorted from blood, obtained in a trial of the OX40 agonist ivuxolimab. This clonotype was obtained from an adult with an advanced solid tumor such as melanoma, head and neck, liver or kidney cancer. In DNA, the CDR3 is TGTGCCAGCACTCGGACAGGGTTTGATGAAGCTTTCTTT. Its protein product is CASTRTGFDEAFF.